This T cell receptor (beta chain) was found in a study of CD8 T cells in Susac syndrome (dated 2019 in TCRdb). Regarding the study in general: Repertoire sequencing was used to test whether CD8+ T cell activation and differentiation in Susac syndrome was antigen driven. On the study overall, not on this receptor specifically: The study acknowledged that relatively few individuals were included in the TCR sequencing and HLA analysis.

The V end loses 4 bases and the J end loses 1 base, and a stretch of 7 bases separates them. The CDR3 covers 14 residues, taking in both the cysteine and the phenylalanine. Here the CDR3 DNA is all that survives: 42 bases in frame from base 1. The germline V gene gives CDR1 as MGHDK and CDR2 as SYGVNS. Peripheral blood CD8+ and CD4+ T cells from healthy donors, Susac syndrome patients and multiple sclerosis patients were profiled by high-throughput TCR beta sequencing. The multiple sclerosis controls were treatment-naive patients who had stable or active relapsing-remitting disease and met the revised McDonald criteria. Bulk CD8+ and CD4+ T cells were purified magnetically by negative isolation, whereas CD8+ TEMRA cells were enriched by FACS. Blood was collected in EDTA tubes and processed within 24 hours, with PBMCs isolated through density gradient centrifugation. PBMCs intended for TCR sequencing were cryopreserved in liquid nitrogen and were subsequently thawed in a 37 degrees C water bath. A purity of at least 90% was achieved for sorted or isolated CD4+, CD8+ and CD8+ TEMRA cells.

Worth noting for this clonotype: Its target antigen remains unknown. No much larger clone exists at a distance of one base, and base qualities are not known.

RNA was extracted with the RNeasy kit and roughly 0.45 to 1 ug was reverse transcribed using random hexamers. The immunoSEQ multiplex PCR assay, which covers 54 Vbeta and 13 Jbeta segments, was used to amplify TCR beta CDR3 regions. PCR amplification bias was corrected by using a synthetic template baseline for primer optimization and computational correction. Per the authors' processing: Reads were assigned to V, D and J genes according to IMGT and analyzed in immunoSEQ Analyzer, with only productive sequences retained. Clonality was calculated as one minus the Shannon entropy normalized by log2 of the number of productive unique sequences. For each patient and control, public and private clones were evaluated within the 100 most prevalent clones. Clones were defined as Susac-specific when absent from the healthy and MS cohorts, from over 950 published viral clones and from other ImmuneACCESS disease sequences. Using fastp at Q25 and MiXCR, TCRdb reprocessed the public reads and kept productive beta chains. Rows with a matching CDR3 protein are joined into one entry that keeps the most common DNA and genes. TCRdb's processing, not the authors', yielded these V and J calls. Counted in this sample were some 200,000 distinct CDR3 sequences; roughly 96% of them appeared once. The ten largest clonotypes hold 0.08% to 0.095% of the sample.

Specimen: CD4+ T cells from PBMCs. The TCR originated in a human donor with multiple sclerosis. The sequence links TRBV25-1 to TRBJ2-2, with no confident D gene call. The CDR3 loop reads CASSGTGNTGELFF. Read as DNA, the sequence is TGTGCCAGCAGTGGGACCGGGAACACCGGGGAGCTGTTTTTT.